This TCR beta chain stems from a study of blood T cell repertoires in COVID-19. Study-level background: The study drew acute and convalescent COVID-19 samples from the United States, Italy and Spain. T cells, B-cell-depleted T cells, or PBMCs provided the cDNA or gDNA that served as material.

Trimming took off 1 base at V and 4 bases at J, with 10 bases between the two ends. Germline CDR1 reads LNHDA; CDR2 reads SQIVND (reference sequence). CDR3 size: 15 residues. Authors' analysis steps: Using reference gene primer amplification, nucleated cell counts were estimated. TCRdb's copy holds only in-frame clones and misses some; the assay was immunoSEQ multiplex PCR. D and trimming were read from the DNA, whereas the V and J calls and clone size are those reported in that table. This sample carries 150,000 or so clones, around 93% of them seen once, and the ten largest clones take 4.5% to 5.5%.

This sequence originates from a woman aged 50 to 65 with acute or convalescent COVID-19. The V call is TRBV19, the J call TRBJ2-2, with D perhaps matching TRBD1 (6 bases). Material for sequencing was peripheral blood. CDR3 region: CASSIVGGSTGELFF. In DNA form, the CDR3 reads TGTGCCAGTAGTATAGTAGGGGGAAGCACCGGGGAGCTGTTTTTT. The full variable domain, with the rest looked up from reference TRBV19 and TRBJ2-2, is DGGITQSPKYLFRKEGQNVTLSCEQNLNHDAMYWYRQDPGQGLRLIYYSQIVNDFQKGDIAEGYSVSREKKESFPLTVTSAQKNPTAFYLCASSIVGGSTGELFFGEGSRLTVL.